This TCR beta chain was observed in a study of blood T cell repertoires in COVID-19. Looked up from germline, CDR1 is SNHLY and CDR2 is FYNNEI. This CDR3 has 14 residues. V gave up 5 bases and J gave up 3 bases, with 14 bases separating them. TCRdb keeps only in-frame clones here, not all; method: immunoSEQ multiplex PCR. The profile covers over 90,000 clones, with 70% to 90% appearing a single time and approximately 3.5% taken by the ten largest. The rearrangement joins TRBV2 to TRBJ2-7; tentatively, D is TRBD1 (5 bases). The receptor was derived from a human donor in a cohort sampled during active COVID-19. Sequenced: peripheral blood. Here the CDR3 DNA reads TGTGCCAGCAGTCCACCGGACACCAACTACGAGCAGTACTTC. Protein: CASSPPDTNYEQYF.